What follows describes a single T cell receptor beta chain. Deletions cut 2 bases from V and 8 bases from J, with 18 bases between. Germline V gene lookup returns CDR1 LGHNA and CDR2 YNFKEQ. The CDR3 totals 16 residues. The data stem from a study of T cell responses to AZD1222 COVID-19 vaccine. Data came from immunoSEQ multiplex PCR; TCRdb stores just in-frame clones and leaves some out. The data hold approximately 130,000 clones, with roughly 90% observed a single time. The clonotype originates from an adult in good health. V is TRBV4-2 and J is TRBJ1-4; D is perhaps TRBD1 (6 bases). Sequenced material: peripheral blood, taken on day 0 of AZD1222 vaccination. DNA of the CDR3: TGTGCCAGCAGCCAAAACCCCGGACAGATGGGAGAAAAACTGTTTTTT. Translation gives CASSQNPGQMGEKLFF.